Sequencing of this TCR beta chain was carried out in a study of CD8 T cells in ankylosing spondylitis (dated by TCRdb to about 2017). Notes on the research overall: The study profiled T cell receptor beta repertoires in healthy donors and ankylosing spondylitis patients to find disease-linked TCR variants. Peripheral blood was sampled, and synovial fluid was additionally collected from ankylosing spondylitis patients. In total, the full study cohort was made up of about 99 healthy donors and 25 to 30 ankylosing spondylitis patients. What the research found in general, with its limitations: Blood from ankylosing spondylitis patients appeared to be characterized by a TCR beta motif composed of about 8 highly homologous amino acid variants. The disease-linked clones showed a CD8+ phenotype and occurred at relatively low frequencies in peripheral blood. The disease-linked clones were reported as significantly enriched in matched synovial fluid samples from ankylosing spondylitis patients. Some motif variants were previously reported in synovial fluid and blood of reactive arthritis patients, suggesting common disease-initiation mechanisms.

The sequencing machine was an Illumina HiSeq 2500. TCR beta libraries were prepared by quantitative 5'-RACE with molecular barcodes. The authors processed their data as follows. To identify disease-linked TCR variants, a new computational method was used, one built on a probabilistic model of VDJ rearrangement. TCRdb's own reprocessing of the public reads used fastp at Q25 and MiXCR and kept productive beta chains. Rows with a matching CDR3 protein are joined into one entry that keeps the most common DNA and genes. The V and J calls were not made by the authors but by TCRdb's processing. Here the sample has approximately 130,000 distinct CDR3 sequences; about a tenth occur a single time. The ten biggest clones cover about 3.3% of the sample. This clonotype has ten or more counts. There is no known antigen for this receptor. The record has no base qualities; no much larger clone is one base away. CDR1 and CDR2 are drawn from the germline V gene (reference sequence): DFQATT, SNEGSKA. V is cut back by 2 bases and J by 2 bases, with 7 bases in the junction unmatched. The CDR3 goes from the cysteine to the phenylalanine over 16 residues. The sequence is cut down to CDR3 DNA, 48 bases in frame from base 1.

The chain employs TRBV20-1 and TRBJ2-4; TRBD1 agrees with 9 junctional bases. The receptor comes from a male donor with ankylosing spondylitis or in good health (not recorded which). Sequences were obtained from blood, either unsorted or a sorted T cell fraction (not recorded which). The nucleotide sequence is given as TGCAGTGCTAGAACGGGACAGGGAAGATCCAAAAACATTCAGTACTTC. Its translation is CSARTGQGRSKNIQYF.